These 28 T cell receptor beta chains were sequenced from one sample in a study of cytomegalovirus exposure and HLA in healthy donors. The method was immunoSEQ multiplex PCR; TCRdb's version includes in-frame clones alone and lacks a portion of them. The repertoire consists of 150,000 to 200,000 clones, with roughly 86% occurring once and the leading ten covering 3.5% to 4.5%. The sequencing sample was made of PBMCs. The receptors come from a young man in good health and CMV-seropositive.

V gene TRBV25-1 combines with J gene TRBJ2-4, with D tentatively TRBD2 (6 bases). This CDR3 region has 16 residues. Germline V gives CDR1 MGHDK, CDR2 SYGVNS. Trimming removed 2 bases from V and 7 bases from J, with 18 bases in between. The CDR3 nucleotides are TGTGCCAGCAGTGAAGGAGGGAAGAGCCAAAGCAACATTCAGTACTTC. Residues: CASSEGGKSQSNIQYF.

This clone was seen only once. This chain links TRBV5-1 with TRBJ2-1; 9 nucleotides line up with TRBD2. Germline lookup yields CDR1 SGHRS and CDR2 YFSETQ. The V segment lost 2 bases and the J segment 1 base; nucleotides outside the gene matches: 13. The CDR3 has 19 residues. In DNA, the CDR3 is TGCGCCAGCAGCTTCAAGGGACTAGCTAATCGGTTTTCCTACAATGAGCAGTTCTTC. It is translated as CASSFKGLANRFSYNEQFF.

V usage is TRBV5-1 and J usage is TRBJ2-7; a weak D match, TRBD1 (6 bases). The germline V and J ends were trimmed by 4 bases and 6 bases, with 20 bases remaining between them. The CDR3 length is 15 residues. The germline gives CDR1 SGHRS, CDR2 YFSETQ. In DNA, the CDR3 is TGCGCCAGCAGCGGGGAGCCAGGGGAAGGAGGCGAGCAGTACTTC. Translation gives CASSGEPGEGGEQYF.

The chain joins TRBV19 to TRBJ1-2, with no clear D. Germline CDR1 reads LNHDA; CDR2 reads SQIVND (reference sequence). The CDR3 consists of 14 residues. V gave up 7 bases and J gave up 0 bases, with 12 bases separating them. CDR3 amino acids: CASTAGGANYGYTF. Here the CDR3 DNA reads TGTGCCAGTACGGCGGGCGGAGCTAACTATGGCTACACCTTC.

The gene calls are TRBV7-8 and TRBJ2-1, with a weak D call TRBD1 (6 bases). CDR1 SGHVS and CDR2 FQNEAQ come from the germline V gene. The CDR3 sequence is 17 residues long. Between the trimmed V and J ends, which lost 0 bases and 10 bases, there was a span of 22 bases. In DNA, the CDR3 is TGTGCCAGCAGCTTAGCCCCCTTTATCACAGGGAGAGGCGAGCAGTTCTTC. Its translation: CASSLAPFITGRGEQFF.

This chain uses TRBV6-1 with TRBJ1-4; 9 bases fit TRBD1. With 2 bases clipped from V and 8 bases from J, the junction kept 6 bases outside the gene matches. This CDR3 contains 15 residues. Germline assignment: CDR1 MNHNS and CDR2 SASEGT. The CDR3 sequence is CASSESTGGNEKLFF. The DNA of the CDR3 is TGTGCCAGCAGTGAATCTACAGGGGGCAACGAAAAACTGTTTTTT.

The rearrangement joins TRBV11-2 to TRBJ1-1; weak D call: TRBD1 (5 bases). CDR3 length: 13 amino acids. Germline V gene sequence: CDR1 SGHAT, CDR2 FQNNGV. V was shortened by 5 bases and J by 11 bases, with 18 bases between the two germline ends. The CDR3 sequence: CASSPGRGGNAFF. CDR3 sequence (DNA): TGTGCCAGCAGCCCGGGGCGGGGGGGGAATGCTTTCTTT.

This chain uses TRBV4-1 with TRBJ1-1; D is ambiguous. The germline CDR1 and CDR2 sequences are MGHRA and YSYEKL. This CDR3 is built from 17 residues. Trimming cost V 1 base and J 3 bases, with 18 bases left between them. This CDR3 reads CASSQGLRGERHTEAFF. The DNA for the CDR3 is TGCGCCAGCAGCCAAGGCCTGCGTGGGGAGAGGCACACTGAAGCTTTCTTT.

This clone was observed a single time. This chain uses TRBV11-2 with TRBJ2-1; 9 bases agree with TRBD2. The CDR3 runs to 17 residues. The V gene's germline CDR1 is SGHAT and CDR2 FQNNGV. The V and J ends lost 1 base and 8 bases, in that order; junction bases with no gene match: 12. The DNA for the CDR3 is TGTGCCAGCAGCTTAGGTTCTAGCGGGATTCGTATGGATGAGCAGTTCTTC. It is translated as CASSLGSSGIRMDEQFF.

The chain uses TRBV2 and TRBJ1-1; D ambiguous. CDR1 is SNHLY, CDR2 FYNNEI, per germline. The CDR3 spans 13 residues. V lost 3 bases to trimming and J lost 6 bases, with 11 bases between them. The DNA for the CDR3 is TGTGCCAGCAGTGATATGGGAGTTGCTGAAGCTTTCTTT. Translation: CASSDMGVAEAFF.

The V gene is TRBV21-1, the J gene TRBJ2-1; TRBD2, the D gene given by the table, was not confirmed from the DNA. TRBV21-1 is a pseudogene segment. CDR3 length: 17 amino acids. The CDR3 coding sequence is TGTGCCAGCAGCAAAAGGGTAGGACTAGCGGTCTACAATGAGCAGTTCTTC. As protein: CASSKRVGLAVYNEQFF.

The chain employs TRBV11-2 and TRBJ2-7, with 7 nucleotides matching TRBD1. This CDR3 spans 16 amino acids. Germline V gene sequence: CDR1 SGHAT, CDR2 FQNNGV. J gave up 0 bases and V 0 bases, and 5 bases lay outside the gene matches. The CDR3: CASSLDRRGSSYEQYF. CDR3 DNA: TGTGCCAGCAGCTTAGATCGCAGGGGGAGCTCCTACGAGCAGTACTTC.

The chain links TRBV10-2 to TRBJ1-4, with TRBD1 as a possible D gene (5 bases). This CDR3 comprises 14 residues. Trimming cost V 3 bases and J 7 bases, with 12 bases left between them. Germline CDR1 WSHSY, CDR2 SAAADI. The CDR3: CASSDGGSGEKLFF. DNA of the CDR3: TGCGCCAGCAGTGACGGGGGTTCGGGTGAAAAACTGTTTTTT.

The V and J genes are TRBV7-2 and TRBJ1-5; D gene ambiguous. This CDR3 has 19 amino acids. Germline lookup yields CDR1 SGHTA and CDR2 FQGNSA. The V end was cut by 5 bases, the J end by 0 bases, with 23 bases between. In DNA, the CDR3 is TGTGCCAGCAGCATCACAGCATTCGGTAAAGCTTTTAGCAATCAGCCCCAGCATTTT. Translated: CASSITAFGKAFSNQPQHF.

This clone appeared once. The chain employs TRBV5-4 and TRBJ2-2; 7 nucleotides line up with TRBD1. V was clipped by 3 bases and J by 5 bases; unmatched bases: 10. Germline-derived CDR1 and CDR2 are SGHNT and YYREEE (reference sequence). The CDR3 consists of 16 residues. The DNA of the CDR3 is TGTGCCAGCAGCTGGCCGGGACAGCGCTCTACCGGGGAGCTGTTTTTT. Its translation: CASSWPGQRSTGELFF.

V gene TRBV19 combines with J gene TRBJ2-5; the match to TRBD1 covers 7 bases. The CDR3 sequence is 15 residues long. Germline-derived CDR1 and CDR2 are LNHDA and SQIVND (reference sequence). V dropped 7 bases and J dropped 2; count of bases not matched to a gene: 10. CDR3 in DNA: TGTGCCAGTACCAAAGGGACAGCGAGGCAAGAGACCCAGTACTTC. This translates into CASTKGTARQETQYF.

The chain uses TRBV27 and TRBJ2-1; 12 nucleotides agree with TRBD2. Germline trimming cut 5 bases from V and 0 bases from J; bases unmatched to any gene: 8. Germline V gives CDR1 MNHEY, CDR2 SMNVEV (reference sequence). The CDR3 consists of 18 residues. The DNA for the CDR3 is TGTGCCAGCAGTCCCCTGACTAGCGGGAGAGGCTCCTACAATGAGCAGTTCTTC. It yields the protein CASSPLTSGRGSYNEQFF.

This clone appeared a single time. The DNA for the CDR3 is TGTGCCAGTAGTATGTCTAGTGGCAATGAGCAGTTCTTC. Amino acids: CASSMSSGNEQFF. The V gene is TRBV19, the J gene TRBJ2-1; D uncertain. Trimming removed 3 bases at V and 6 bases at J, with 9 bases between. Per germline, CDR1 LNHDA and CDR2 SQIVND (reference sequence). CDR3 length equals 13 residues.

CDR3 bases: TGTGCCAGCAGTTTGCAGGGATCAGGTCAGCCCCAGCATTTT. Translation gives CASSLQGSGQPQHF. V gene TRBV27 combines with J gene TRBJ1-5, with a tentative D call TRBD1 (5 bases). CDR3 length equals 14 residues. Germline CDR1 reads MNHEY; CDR2 reads SMNVEV (reference sequence). V lost 3 bases and J lost 6, with 12 bases in between.

V and J are TRBV7-2 and TRBJ2-1; 7 nucleotides match TRBD1. Unmatched junction bases numbered 3, after V lost 1 base and J lost 3 bases. This CDR3 region has 15 residues. CDR1 is SGHTA, CDR2 FQGNSA, per germline. In DNA, the CDR3 is TGTGCCAGCAGCTTAGTGAGGGGGCACTACAATGAGCAGTTCTTC. Its translation: CASSLVRGHYNEQFF.

For this clone: Other nucleotide sequences from this sample produce the same CDR3. The V gene is TRBV2, the J gene TRBJ1-5; 9 bases line up with TRBD1. Losses at the gene ends were 8 bases for V and 4 bases for J; bases not matched to a gene: 3. Germline CDR1 and CDR2: SNHLY and FYNNEI. This CDR3 comprises 13 residues. CDR3 in DNA: TGTGCCAGCTCCGGGACAGGGAATCAGCCCCAGCATTTT. Protein sequence: CASSGTGNQPQHF.

This clone has a handful of counts. The V gene is TRBV6-5, the J gene TRBJ2-2; possibly TRBD2 for D (5 bases). V was trimmed by 5 bases and J by 5 bases, leaving 12 bases between them. Per germline, CDR1 MNHEY and CDR2 SVGAGI. CDR3 length equals 14 residues. The chain's CDR3 is CASSGRPGTGELFF. The CDR3 region has the DNA TGTGCCAGCAGTGGACGGCCGGGGACCGGGGAGCTGTTTTTT.

About this clone: Other DNA sequences in this specimen translate into the identical CDR3. This chain links TRBV9 with TRBJ2-2; D is uncertain. The CDR3 runs 13 residues. V was cut by 0 bases and J by 5 bases, with 5 bases left in between. Germline V gives CDR1 SGDLS, CDR2 YYNGEE. The CDR3 reads CASSVAVTGELFF. Here the CDR3 DNA reads TGTGCCAGCAGCGTAGCTGTTACCGGGGAGCTGTTTTTT.

This chain joins TRBV5-1 and TRBJ1-1; the match to TRBD1 covers 11 bases. There are 14 residues in the CDR3. Germline V gene lookup returns CDR1 SGHRS and CDR2 YFSETQ. V was clipped by 0 bases and J by 10 bases; unmatched bases: 5. The chain's CDR3 is CASSLEGTGGVAFF. Here the CDR3 DNA reads TGCGCCAGCAGCTTGGAGGGGACAGGGGGAGTAGCTTTCTTT.

V is TRBV28 and J is TRBJ2-7; D gene ambiguous. Trimming removed 3 bases at V and 2 bases at J, with 11 bases between. The CDR3 contains 14 residues. Germline V lookup: CDR1 MDHEN, CDR2 SYDVKM. CDR3 sequence: CASSLNGVTYEQYF. CDR3 sequence (DNA): TGTGCCAGCAGTTTGAATGGAGTTACCTACGAGCAGTACTTC. Full variable domain (outside the CDR3, taken from reference TRBV28 and TRBJ2-7): DVKVTQSSRYLVKRTGEKVFLECVQDMDHENMFWYRQDPGLGLRLIYFSYDVKMKEKGDIPEGYSVSREKKERFSLILESASTNQTSMYLCASSLNGVTYEQYFGPGTRLTVT.

The chain combines TRBV15 with TRBJ2-3; 8 positions match TRBD2. The length of the CDR3 is 17 residues. The germline V gene encodes CDR1 LNHNV and CDR2 YYDKDF (reference sequence). The V gene end was trimmed by 0 bases and the J gene end by 5 bases; junction bases not matched to a gene: 10. CDR3 residues: CATSRDAFSGMRDTQYF. In DNA, the CDR3 is TGTGCCACCAGCAGAGATGCCTTTAGCGGGATGAGAGATACGCAGTATTTT.

This clone appeared once. The chain carries TRBV5-1 and TRBJ2-7; the match to TRBD1 covers 9 bases. Germline assignment: CDR1 SGHRS and CDR2 YFSETQ. V lost 5 bases to trimming and J lost 4 bases; unmatched junction nucleotides: 4. The CDR3 totals 13 residues. The CDR3 DNA is TGCGCCAGCAGGGAAGACAGGGGGTACGAGCAGTACTTC. Translating gives CASREDRGYEQYF.

This rearrangement joins TRBV7-9 to TRBJ1-4; D not certain. V was cut by 5 bases and J by 5 bases, with 12 bases left in between. Per the germline V gene, CDR1 is SEHNR and CDR2 is FQNEAQ (reference sequence). CDR3 length: 14 residues. In DNA, the CDR3 is TGTGCCAGCAGCCCGAGAGGCGAAAATGAAAAACTGTTTTTT. The encoded protein is CASSPRGENEKLFF.